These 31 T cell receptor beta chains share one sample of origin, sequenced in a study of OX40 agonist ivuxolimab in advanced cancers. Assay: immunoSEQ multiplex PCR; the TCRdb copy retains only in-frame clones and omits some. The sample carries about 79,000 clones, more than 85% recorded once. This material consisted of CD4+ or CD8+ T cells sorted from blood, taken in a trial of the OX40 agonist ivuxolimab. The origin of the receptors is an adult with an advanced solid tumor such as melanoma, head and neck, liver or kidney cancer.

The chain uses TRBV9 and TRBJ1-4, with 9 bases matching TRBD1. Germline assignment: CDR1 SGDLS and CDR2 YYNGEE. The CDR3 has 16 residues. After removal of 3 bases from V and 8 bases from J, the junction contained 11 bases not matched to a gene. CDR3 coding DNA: TGTGCCAGCAGCGCCGGCACGACAGGGGGTGGAGAAAAACTGTTTTTT. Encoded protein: CASSAGTTGGGEKLFF.

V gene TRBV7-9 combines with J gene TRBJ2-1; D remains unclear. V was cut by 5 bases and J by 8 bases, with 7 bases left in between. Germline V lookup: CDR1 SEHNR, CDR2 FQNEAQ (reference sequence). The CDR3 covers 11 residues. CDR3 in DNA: TGTGCCAGCAGCCCTAAGGATGAGCAGTTCTTC. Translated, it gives CASSPKDEQFF.

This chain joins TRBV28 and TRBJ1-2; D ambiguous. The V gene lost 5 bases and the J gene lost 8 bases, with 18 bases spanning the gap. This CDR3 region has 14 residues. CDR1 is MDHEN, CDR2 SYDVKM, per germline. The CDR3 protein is CASSHKSTWEGYTF. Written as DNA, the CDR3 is TGTGCCAGCAGTCATAAGTCCACTTGGGAGGGCTACACCTTC.

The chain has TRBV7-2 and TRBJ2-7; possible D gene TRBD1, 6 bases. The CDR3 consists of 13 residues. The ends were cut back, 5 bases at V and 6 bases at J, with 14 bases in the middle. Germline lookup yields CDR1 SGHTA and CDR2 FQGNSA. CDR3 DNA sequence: TGTGCCAGCAGCCAGGGGCTTATCCGCGAGCAGTACTTC. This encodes CASSQGLIREQYF.

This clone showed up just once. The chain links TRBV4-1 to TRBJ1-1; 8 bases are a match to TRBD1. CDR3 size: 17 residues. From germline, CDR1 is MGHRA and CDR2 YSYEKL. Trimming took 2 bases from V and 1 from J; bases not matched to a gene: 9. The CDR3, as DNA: TGCGCCAGCAGCCAATCCGGACAGGGATCACAGAACACTGAAGCTTTCTTT. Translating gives CASSQSGQGSQNTEAFF.

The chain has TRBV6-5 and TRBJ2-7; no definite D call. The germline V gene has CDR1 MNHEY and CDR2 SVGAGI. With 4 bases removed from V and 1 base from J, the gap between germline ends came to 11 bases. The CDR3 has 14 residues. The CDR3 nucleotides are TGTGCCAGCAGTTTACTAACTGGATCCTACGAGCAGTACTTC. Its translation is CASSLLTGSYEQYF.

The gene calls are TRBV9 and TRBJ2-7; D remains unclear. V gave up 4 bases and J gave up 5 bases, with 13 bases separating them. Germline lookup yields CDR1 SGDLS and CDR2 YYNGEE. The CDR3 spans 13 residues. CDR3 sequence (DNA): TGTGCCAGCAGCTCCAGTCCCGGAGACGAGCAGTACTTC. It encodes CASSSSPGDEQYF.

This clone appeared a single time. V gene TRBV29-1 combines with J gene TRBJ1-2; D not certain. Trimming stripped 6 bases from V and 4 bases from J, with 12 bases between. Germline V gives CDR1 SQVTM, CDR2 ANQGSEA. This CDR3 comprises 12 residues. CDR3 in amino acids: CSVEIGVYGYTF. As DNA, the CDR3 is TGCAGCGTCGAAATCGGGGTCTATGGCTACACCTTC.

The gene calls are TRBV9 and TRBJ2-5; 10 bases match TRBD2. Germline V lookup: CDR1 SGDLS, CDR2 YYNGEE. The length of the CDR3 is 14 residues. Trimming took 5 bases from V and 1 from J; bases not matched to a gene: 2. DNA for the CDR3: TGTGCCAGCAGTTTAGCGGGAGGCCAAGAGACCCAGTACTTC. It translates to CASSLAGGQETQYF.

This CDR3 reads CSVEAAYEQYF. CDR3 DNA: TGCAGCGTTGAAGCCGCCTACGAGCAGTACTTC. The genes are TRBV29-1 and TRBJ2-7; no firm D call. V lost 1 base and J lost 2, with 3 bases in between. The CDR3 runs 11 residues. Germline V gene lookup returns CDR1 SQVTM and CDR2 ANQGSEA.

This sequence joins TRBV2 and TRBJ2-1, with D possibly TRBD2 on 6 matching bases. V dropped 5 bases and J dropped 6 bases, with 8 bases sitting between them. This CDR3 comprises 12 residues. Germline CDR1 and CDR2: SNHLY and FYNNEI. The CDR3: CASSRLGNEQFF. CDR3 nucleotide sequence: TGTGCCAGCAGTCGACTAGGCAATGAGCAGTTCTTC. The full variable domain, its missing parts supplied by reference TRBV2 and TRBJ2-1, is EPEVTQTPSHQVTQMGQEVILRCVPISNHLYFYWYRQILGQKVEFLVSFYNNEISEKSEIFDDQFSVERPDGSNFTLKIRSTKLEDSAMYFCASSRLGNEQFFGPGTRLTVL.

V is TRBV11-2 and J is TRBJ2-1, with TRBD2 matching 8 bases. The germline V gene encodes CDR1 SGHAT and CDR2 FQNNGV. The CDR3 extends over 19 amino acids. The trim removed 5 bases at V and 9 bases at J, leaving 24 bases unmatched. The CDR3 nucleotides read TGTGCCAGCAGCACCGCCTCGGGGGGGCGCGGTCGGGTTTCCGGTGAGCAGTTCTTC. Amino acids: CASSTASGGRGRVSGEQFF.

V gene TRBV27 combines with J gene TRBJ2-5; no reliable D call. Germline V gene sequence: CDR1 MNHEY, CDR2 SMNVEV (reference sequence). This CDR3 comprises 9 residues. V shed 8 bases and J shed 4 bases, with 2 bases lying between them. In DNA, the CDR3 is TGTGCCAGCCGAGAGACCCAGTACTTC. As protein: CASRETQYF.

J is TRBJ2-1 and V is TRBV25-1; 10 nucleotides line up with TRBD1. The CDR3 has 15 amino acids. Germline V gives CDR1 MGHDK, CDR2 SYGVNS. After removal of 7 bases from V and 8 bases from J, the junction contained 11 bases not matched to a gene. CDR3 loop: CASNPPGTGDYEQFF. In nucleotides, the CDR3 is TGTGCCAGCAACCCCCCCGGGACAGGGGACTATGAGCAGTTCTTC.

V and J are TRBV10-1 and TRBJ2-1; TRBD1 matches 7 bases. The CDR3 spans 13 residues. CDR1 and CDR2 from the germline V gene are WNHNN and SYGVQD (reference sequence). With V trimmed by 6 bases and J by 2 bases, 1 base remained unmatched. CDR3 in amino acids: CASRGQAYNEQFF. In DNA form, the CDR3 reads TGCGCCAGCAGAGGACAGGCCTACAATGAGCAGTTCTTC.

This CDR3 is CASSVVGTREAETQYF. The CDR3 DNA sequence: TGTGCCAGCAGCGTAGTTGGTACCAGAGAAGCGGAGACCCAGTACTTC. The V call is TRBV9, the J call TRBJ2-5; D gene ambiguous. This CDR3 is 16 amino acids long. The germline V gene encodes CDR1 SGDLS and CDR2 YYNGEE. Between the trimmed V and J ends, which lost 0 bases and 5 bases, there was a span of 17 bases. The full variable domain, with the rest looked up from reference TRBV9 and TRBJ2-5, is DSGVTQTPKHLITATGQRVTLRCSPRSGDLSVYWYQQSLDQGLQFLIQYYNGEERAKGNILERFSAQQFPDLHSELNLSSLELGDSALYFCASSVVGTREAETQYFGPGTRLLVL.

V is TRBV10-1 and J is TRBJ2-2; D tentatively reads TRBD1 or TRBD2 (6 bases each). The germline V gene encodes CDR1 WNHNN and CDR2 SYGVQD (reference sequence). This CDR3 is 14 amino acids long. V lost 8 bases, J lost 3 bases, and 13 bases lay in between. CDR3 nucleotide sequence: TGCGCCAGCCACGGAGGGGGACACACCGGGGAGCTGTTTTTT. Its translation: CASHGGGHTGELFF.

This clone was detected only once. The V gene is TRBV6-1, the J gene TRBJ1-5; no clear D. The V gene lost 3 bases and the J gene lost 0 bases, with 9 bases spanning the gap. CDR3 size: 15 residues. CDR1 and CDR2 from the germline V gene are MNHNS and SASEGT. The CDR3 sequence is CASSDGRSSNQPQHF. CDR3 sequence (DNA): TGTGCCAGCAGTGACGGACGGAGTAGCAATCAGCCCCAGCATTTT.

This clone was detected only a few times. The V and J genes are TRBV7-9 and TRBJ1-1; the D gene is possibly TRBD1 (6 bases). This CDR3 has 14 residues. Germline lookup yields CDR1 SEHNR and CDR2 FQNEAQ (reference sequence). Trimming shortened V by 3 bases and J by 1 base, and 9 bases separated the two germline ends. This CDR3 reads CASSLMGQNTEAFF. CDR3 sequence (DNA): TGTGCCAGCAGCTTGATGGGACAGAACACTGAAGCTTTCTTT.

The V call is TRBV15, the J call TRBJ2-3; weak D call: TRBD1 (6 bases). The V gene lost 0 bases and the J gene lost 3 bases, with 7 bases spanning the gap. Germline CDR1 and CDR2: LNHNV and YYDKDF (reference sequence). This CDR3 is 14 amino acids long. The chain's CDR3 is CATSRDDRTDTQYF. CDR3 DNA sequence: TGTGCCACCAGCAGAGATGACAGGACAGATACGCAGTATTTT.

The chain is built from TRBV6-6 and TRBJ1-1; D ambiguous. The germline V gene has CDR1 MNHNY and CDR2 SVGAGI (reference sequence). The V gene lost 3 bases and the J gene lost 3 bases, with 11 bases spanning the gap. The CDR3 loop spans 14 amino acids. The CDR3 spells CASSYLGMDTEAFF. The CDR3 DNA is TGTGCCAGCAGTTATCTGGGGATGGACACTGAAGCTTTCTTT.

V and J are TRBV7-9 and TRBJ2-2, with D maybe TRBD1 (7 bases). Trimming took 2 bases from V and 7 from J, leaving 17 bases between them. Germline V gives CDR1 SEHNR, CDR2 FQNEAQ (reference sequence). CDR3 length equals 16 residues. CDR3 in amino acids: CASSLRRGPEIGELFF. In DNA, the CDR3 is TGTGCCAGCAGCTTAAGGAGGGGGCCTGAAATCGGGGAGCTGTTTTTT.

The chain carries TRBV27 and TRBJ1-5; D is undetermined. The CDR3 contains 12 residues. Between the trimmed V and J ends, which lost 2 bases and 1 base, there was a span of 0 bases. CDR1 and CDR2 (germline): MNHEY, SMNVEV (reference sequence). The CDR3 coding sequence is TGTGCCAGCAGTTTAAGCAATCAGCCCCAGCATTTT. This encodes CASSLSNQPQHF.

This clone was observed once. As DNA, the CDR3 is TGTGCCTGGAGTGTAGAGTTATCTGGAAACACCATATATTTT. Translation: CAWSVELSGNTIYF. The chain links TRBV30 to TRBJ1-3; D is unresolved. With 0 bases removed from V and 1 base from J, the gap between germline ends came to 7 bases. This CDR3 region has 14 residues. CDR1 GTSNPN and CDR2 SVGIG come from the germline V gene (reference sequence).

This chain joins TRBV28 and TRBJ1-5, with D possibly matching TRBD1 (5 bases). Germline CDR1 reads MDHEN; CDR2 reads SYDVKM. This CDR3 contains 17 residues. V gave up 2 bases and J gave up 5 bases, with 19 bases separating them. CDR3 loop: CASSLPGGGGGYQPQHF. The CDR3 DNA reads TGTGCCAGCAGTTTACCTGGCGGGGGTGGGGGTTATCAGCCCCAGCATTTT.

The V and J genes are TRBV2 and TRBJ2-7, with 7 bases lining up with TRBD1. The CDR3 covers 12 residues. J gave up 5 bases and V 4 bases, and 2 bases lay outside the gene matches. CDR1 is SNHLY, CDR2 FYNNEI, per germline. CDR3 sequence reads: CASSVTGNEQYF. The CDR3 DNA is TGTGCCAGCAGTGTGACAGGGAACGAGCAGTACTTC.

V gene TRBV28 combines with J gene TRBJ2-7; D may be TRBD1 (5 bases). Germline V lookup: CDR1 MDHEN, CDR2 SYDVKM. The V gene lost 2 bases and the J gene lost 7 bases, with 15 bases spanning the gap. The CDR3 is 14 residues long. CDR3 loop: CASSLTGPQGEQYF. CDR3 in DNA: TGTGCCAGCAGTTTAACCGGGCCCCAGGGAGAGCAGTACTTC.

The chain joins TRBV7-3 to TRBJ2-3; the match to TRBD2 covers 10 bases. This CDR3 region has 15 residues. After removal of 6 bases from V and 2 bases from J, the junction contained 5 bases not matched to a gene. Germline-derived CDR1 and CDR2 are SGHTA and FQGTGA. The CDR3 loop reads CASRESGRATDTQYF. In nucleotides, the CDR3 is TGTGCCAGCAGGGAAAGCGGGAGGGCCACAGATACGCAGTATTTT.

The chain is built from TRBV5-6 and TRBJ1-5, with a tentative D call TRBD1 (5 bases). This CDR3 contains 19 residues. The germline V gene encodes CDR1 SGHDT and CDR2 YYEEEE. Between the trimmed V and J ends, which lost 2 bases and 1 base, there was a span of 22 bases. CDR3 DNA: TGTGCCAGCAGCTTCTCCGACGAGGGGCGCCGTTTGAGCAATCAGCCCCAGCATTTT. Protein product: CASSFSDEGRRLSNQPQHF.

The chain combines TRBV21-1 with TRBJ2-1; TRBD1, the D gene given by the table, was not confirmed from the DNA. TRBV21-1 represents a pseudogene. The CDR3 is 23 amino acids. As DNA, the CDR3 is TGTGCCAGCAGCCCCTCCCTGGGCCCCTGGCCCCGGGACAGGGGGCTTTCGTGGAATGAGCAGTTCTTC. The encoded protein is CASSPSLGPWPRDRGLSWNEQFF.

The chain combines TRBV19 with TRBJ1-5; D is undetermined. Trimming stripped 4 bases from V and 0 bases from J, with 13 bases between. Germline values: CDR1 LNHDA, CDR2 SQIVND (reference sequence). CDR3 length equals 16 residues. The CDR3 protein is CASSNPAVYSNQPQHF. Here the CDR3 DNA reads TGTGCCAGTAGTAATCCGGCAGTGTATAGCAATCAGCCCCAGCATTTT.